A single sample is the source of the 5 T cell receptor beta chains below, sequenced in a study of T cell responses to AZD1222 COVID-19 vaccine. The assay was immunoSEQ multiplex PCR, and TCRdb's table has in-frame clones only and misses some. In the table there are approximately 220,000 clones, about 93% of which are singletons. The sample here was peripheral blood, taken on day 0 of MenACWY control vaccination. Every receptor here comes from an adult in good health.

The rearrangement joins TRBV29-1 to TRBJ1-2, with D perhaps TRBD1 (5 bases). CDR1 is SQVTM, CDR2 ANQGSEA, per germline. V was pared by 4 bases and J by 8 bases, with 14 bases between. The CDR3 spans 12 residues. CDR3 DNA: TGCAGCGTTGGTGGAGGGGCTCTCGGCTACACCTTC. Amino acids: CSVGGGALGYTF.

The chain is built from TRBV11-2 and TRBJ1-2; D is possibly TRBD1 (5 bases). Germline CDR1 is SGHAT and CDR2 is FQNNGV. V was pared by 2 bases and J by 4 bases, with 5 bases between. The CDR3 loop spans 12 amino acids. The DNA of the CDR3 is TGTGCCAGCAGCTTAAGGGGCTATGGCTACACCTTC. Translation gives CASSLRGYGYTF. Looking up the rest from reference TRBV11-2 and TRBJ1-2 gives the full variable domain: EAGVAQSPRYKIIEKRQSVAFWCNPISGHATLYWYQQILGQGPKLLIQFQNNGVVDDSQLPKDRFSAERLKGVDSTLKIQPAKLEDSAVYLCASSLRGYGYTFGSGTRLTVV.

This chain links TRBV7-9 with TRBJ1-4; no clear D. Germline V gives CDR1 SEHNR, CDR2 FQNEAQ (reference sequence). Between the trimmed V and J ends, which lost 1 base and 9 bases, there was a span of 6 bases. The CDR3 contains 12 residues. CDR3 residues: CASSLGQQKLFF. CDR3 DNA: TGTGCCAGCAGCTTAGGGCAGCAAAAACTGTTTTTT.

This chain uses TRBV30 with TRBJ1-5, with D unclear. The CDR3 runs to 14 residues. Per germline, CDR1 GTSNPN and CDR2 SVGIG (reference sequence). V gave up 1 base and J gave up 1 base, with 8 bases separating them. CDR3 DNA sequence: TGTGCCTGGAGTGAAGGAGCGAGCAATCAGCCCCAGCATTTT. Its protein product is CAWSEGASNQPQHF. Supplemented by reference TRBV30 and TRBJ1-5, the full variable domain reads SQTIHQWPATLVQPVGSPLSLECTVEGTSNPNLYWYRQAAGRGLQLLFYSVGIGQISSEVPQNLSASRPQDRQFILSSKKLLLSDSGFYLCAWSEGASNQPQHFGDGTRLSIL.

CDR3 in amino acids: CARGGTGWNYGYTF. The CDR3 coding sequence is TGCGCCCGGGGGGGGACAGGTTGGAACTATGGCTACACCTTC. V gene TRBV10-1 combines with J gene TRBJ1-2; 8 nucleotides align to TRBD1. Trimming cost V 11 bases and J 2 bases; bases outside gene matches: 10. This CDR3 contains 14 residues. CDR1 is WNHNN, CDR2 SYGVQD, per germline (reference sequence).